Listed below are T cell receptor beta chains from one sample, sequenced in a study of OX40 agonist ivuxolimab in advanced cancers. Libraries were prepared by immunoSEQ multiplex PCR; TCRdb keeps only in-frame clonotypes and omits some of them. Of about 40,000 clones listed, approximately 88% were seen once; the top ten hold 20% to 25%. The specimen was CD4+ or CD8+ T cells sorted from blood, collected in a trial of the OX40 agonist ivuxolimab. Receptors originate from an adult with an advanced solid tumor such as melanoma, head and neck, liver or kidney cancer. Both conserved end residues are part of each CDR3. Each record gives: clone size, D gene, J gene, V gene, CDR3 DNA, CDR3 protein. A D gene is named only where the DNA matches it firmly. The size entry is marked missing in some rows and otherwise reads once, few, many or a size class.

- - TRBJ2-7 TRBV5-5 TGTGCCAGCATCGGCAGGCAAACCAACGAGCAGTACTTC CASIGRQTNEQYF
- TRBD2 TRBJ2-7 TRBV4-1 TGCGCCAGCAGCCAAGTTTCTAGCGGGAGCCACGAGCAGTACTTC CASSQVSSGSHEQYF
- - TRBJ2-3 TRBV19 TGTGCCAGTAGTAATCCAGGGGATACAATCCCCCTTTTGCAGTATTTT CASSNPGDTIPLLQYF
- - TRBJ1-5 TRBV2 TGTGCCAGCATTCGGGGGGCCCATAGCAATCAGCCCCAGCATTTT CASIRGAHSNQPQHF
- - TRBJ2-3 TRBV9 TGTGCCAGCAGCCCCGGACGGGGGACCTCTAGCACAGATACGCAGTATTTT CASSPGRGTSSTDTQYF
once - TRBJ2-7 TRBV7-2 TGTGCCAGCAGCTATACAGGGATAGCCTACGAGCAGTACTTC CASSYTGIAYEQYF
many - TRBJ1-1 TRBV9 TGTGCCAGCAGCGTAGAGAGAACCTCGGAGGCTTTCTTT CASSVERTSEAFF
- - TRBJ2-7 TRBV6-5 TGTGCCAGCAGTTACGGCGACAGGAGCTACGAGCAGTACTTC CASSYGDRSYEQYF
many - TRBJ2-3 TRBV7-2 TGTGCCAGCCGAACACGGACGTCCCTTACCTTGGATACGCAGTATTTT CASRTRTSLTLDTQYF
- - TRBJ1-1 TRBV6-5 TGTGCCAGCAGTTACTCTCTTGGGACCTATAGTACGGTGGCTTTCTTT CASSYSLGTYSTVAFF
- TRBD2 TRBJ2-4 TRBV4-1 TGCGCCAGCAGCCAAGATCCGGGACTAGCGCCGGTCCCCCAGTACTTC CASSQDPGLAPVPQYF
- TRBD2 TRBJ2-1 TRBV2 TGTGCCAGTCATAGCGGGAACTACAATGAGCAGTTCTTC CASHSGNYNEQFF
- - TRBJ1-1 TRBV30 TGTGCCTGGAGTCCGTCTATCGGGGGTGAAGCTTTCTTT CAWSPSIGGEAFF
- - TRBJ2-6 TRBV5-1 TGCGCCAGCAGCTTGGTGGGGGCCAACGTCCTGACTTTC CASSLVGANVLTF
- - TRBJ1-1 TRBV4-2 TGTGCCAGCAGCCAATCCTTAAGGACTGAAGCTTTCTTT CASSQSLRTEAFF
- - TRBJ2-1 TRBV10-3 TGTGCCATCAGTTTAGGGGGGGGGAATGAGCAGTTCTTC CAISLGGGNEQFF
- - TRBJ1-2 TRBV29-1 TGCAGCGCCGGAGGACAGTACTATGGCTACACCTTC CSAGGQYYGYTF
- TRBD1 TRBJ2-6 TRBV11-2 TGTGCCAGCAGCTCGACAGGGACTGGGGCCAACGTCCTGACTTTC CASSSTGTGANVLTF
- - TRBJ2-7 TRBV4-2 TGTGCCAGTATGGACTCCTACGAGCAGTACTTC CASMDSYEQYF
- - TRBJ2-5 TRBV18 TGTGCCAGCTCACCGCTAACAGGGTACCGTCAAGAGACCCAGTACTTC CASSPLTGYRQETQYF
- - TRBJ2-1 TRBV18 TGTGCCAGCTCACCGGATATGGGAAGCTACAATGAGCAGTTCTTC CASSPDMGSYNEQFF
- - TRBJ1-2 TRBV5-1 TGCGCCAGCAGCTTGGACTTCAGGGCTGGGAACTATGGCTACACCTTC CASSLDFRAGNYGYTF
- - TRBJ1-4 TRBV30 TGTGCCTGGAGTGTACATCGGGGGGCTGGTGAAAAACTGTTTTTT CAWSVHRGAGEKLFF
- TRBD2 TRBJ2-7 TRBV19 TGTGCCAGTAGTATGGGACTAGCGGGCTACGAGCAGTACTTC CASSMGLAGYEQYF
few - TRBJ2-2 TRBV6-4 TGTGCCAGCAGTGACTCGGGAGGTGTCGGGGAGCTGTTTTTT CASSDSGGVGELFF
once TRBD2 TRBJ2-5 TRBV14 TGTGCCAGCAGCCCCCATCCTGGACTAGCGGGAGGGAGGCACCAAGAGACCCAGTACTTC CASSPHPGLAGGRHQETQYF
- TRBD1 TRBJ2-2 TRBV5-4 TGTGCCAGCAGCTTGTGGGACAGGGTTTCCACCGGGGAGCTGTTTTTT CASSLWDRVSTGELFF
- - TRBJ2-7 TRBV30 TGTGCCTGGAGTGTACGCAGGCAGGGTATCTACGAGCAGTACTTC CAWSVRRQGIYEQYF
- - TRBJ2-7 TRBV5-1 TGCGCCAGCACCCTAGGGGGGAGCAACGAGCAGTACTTC CASTLGGSNEQYF
- - TRBJ1-1 TRBV11-2 TGTGCCAGCATCACCGGGGGAGGGGACTGGACTGAAGCTTTCTTT CASITGGGDWTEAFF
- - TRBJ1-1 TRBV10-3 TGTGCCATCAGTGAGTCGACTCGAGGGGGGGTGAACACTGAAGCTTTCTTT CAISESTRGGVNTEAFF
once TRBD2 TRBJ2-7 TRBV9 TGTGCCAGCAGTCCCGGGACTAGCGGCTACGAGCAGTACTTC CASSPGTSGYEQYF
- TRBD1 TRBJ2-7 TRBV7-8 TGTGCCAGCAGCAACCCCCGGGACAGGGAGTCCTACGAGCAGTACTTC CASSNPRDRESYEQYF
- - TRBJ2-5 TRBV13 TGTGCCAGCGCAGAAAGACTTAAAGAGACCCAGTACTTC CASAERLKETQYF
- - TRBJ2-7 TRBV27 TGTGCCAGCAGCCTGACTAGAAATTACGAGCAGTACTTC CASSLTRNYEQYF
- - TRBJ1-1 TRBV7-9 TGTGCCAGCAGCTCGGCGGATCTGAACACTGAAGCTTTCTTT CASSSADLNTEAFF
- - TRBJ2-3 TRBV30 TGTGCCTGGAGTGTAATGGGGGCACATACGCAGTATTTT CAWSVMGAHTQYF
- - TRBJ2-5 TRBV6-5 TGTGCCAGCAGTTACGAACAGGTCCCTTTGGAGACCCAGTACTTC CASSYEQVPLETQYF
- - TRBJ2-1 TRBV27 TGTGCCAGCAGTTTTCAGCCGGTGAATGAGCAGTTCTTC CASSFQPVNEQFF
- - TRBJ1-2 TRBV7-9 TGTGCCAGCAGCCATTCATTGGCTAACTATGGCTACACCTTC CASSHSLANYGYTF
- - TRBJ1-3 TRBV4-1 TGCGCCAGCAGCCAGGTCCAGGGTGTCTCTGGAAACACCATATATTTT CASSQVQGVSGNTIYF
- - TRBJ2-7 TRBV6-5 TGTGCCAGCAGGACGAGTAGACCTACCTACGAGCAGTACTTC CASRTSRPTYEQYF
- TRBD2 TRBJ2-7 TRBV19 TGTGCCAGTAGTTCAGGACTAGCGCTGTCCTACGAGCAGTACTTC CASSSGLALSYEQYF
- - TRBJ1-2 TRBV30 TGTGCCTGGAGTTGGGACACCCCTAACTATGGCTACACCTTC CAWSWDTPNYGYTF
- TRBD2 TRBJ2-7 TRBV4-2 TGTGCCAGCAGCCCCGGTGGGGGGGACTACGAGCAGTACTTC CASSPGGGDYEQYF
- - TRBJ2-2 TRBV11-2 TGTGCCAGCAGCGATTACAGGGCGGGAGCTTCAGGGGAGCTGTTTTTT CASSDYRAGASGELFF
- TRBD2 TRBJ2-3 TRBV7-8 TGTGCCAGCAGCCCGACTAGCGGCGGGAATACGCAGTATTTT CASSPTSGGNTQYF
- - TRBJ2-7 TRBV4-1 TGCGCCAGCAGCCAAGTATACGGATTTTCCTACGAGCAGTACTTC CASSQVYGFSYEQYF
- TRBD2 TRBJ2-1 TRBV30 TGTGCCTGGAGTGGACTAGCGAATGAGCAGTTCTTC CAWSGLANEQFF
- TRBD2 TRBJ2-1 TRBV27 TGTGCCAGCAGTTTGAGTAGCGGGAGTTGGAATGAGCAGTTCTTC CASSLSSGSWNEQFF
- TRBD1 TRBJ1-5 TRBV28 TGTGCCAGCAGGGTCGGACAGGAGCGAGTTAGCAATCAGCCCCAGCATTTT CASRVGQERVSNQPQHF
- - TRBJ2-1 TRBV19 TGTGCCAGTAGTCCCCAGACCTCCTACAATGAGCAGTTCTTC CASSPQTSYNEQFF
- TRBD2 TRBJ2-7 TRBV27 TGTGCCAGCAGGGCCCTAGCGGGAATCTACGAGCAGTACTTC CASRALAGIYEQYF
- TRBD2 TRBJ2-7 TRBV4-1 TGCGCCAGCAGCCAAGATCGCCTAGCGGGGATAGTGGCCTACGAGCAGTACTTC CASSQDRLAGIVAYEQYF